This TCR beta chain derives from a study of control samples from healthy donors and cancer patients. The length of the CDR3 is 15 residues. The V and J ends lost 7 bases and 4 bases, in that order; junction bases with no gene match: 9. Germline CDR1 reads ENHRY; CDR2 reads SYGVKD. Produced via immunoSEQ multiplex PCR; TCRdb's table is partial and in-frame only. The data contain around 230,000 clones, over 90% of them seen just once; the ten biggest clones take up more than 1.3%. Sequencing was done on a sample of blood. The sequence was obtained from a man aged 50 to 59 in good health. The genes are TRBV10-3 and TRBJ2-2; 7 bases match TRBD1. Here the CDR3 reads CAITRQGLGTGELFF. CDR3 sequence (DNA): TGTGCCATCACCCGACAGGGATTAGGCACCGGGGAGCTGTTTTTT.